Sequencing of this T cell receptor beta chain was carried out in a study of blood T cell repertoires in COVID-19. In the study overall: The cDNA or gDNA used as material had been derived from T cells, B-cell-depleted T cells, or PBMCs.

The study assigned cohorts using participant-reported clinical history. Among Cohort 3 donors, those recovered had two negative PCRs, clearance, or symptom resolution. In the study's own analysis: Estimation of nucleated cell counts relied on the amplification of reference gene primers. TCRdb keeps only in-frame clones here, not all; method: immunoSEQ multiplex PCR. V and J calls and clone size are as listed in that table; D and trimming were resolved from the DNA. Of some 260,000 clones in the sample, 80% to 95% were seen once. The sequence derives from a woman between 18 and 29 years old who had recovered from COVID-19. The sample taken for sequencing was PBMCs or T cells enriched from blood (not recorded which).

In nucleotides, the CDR3 is TGTGCCAGCAGTCTGTCCCACAGAGAGACCCAGTACTTC. This codes for CASSLSHRETQYF. V is TRBV5-8 and J is TRBJ2-5, with no clear D. The CDR3 consists of 13 residues. CDR1 and CDR2 from the germline V gene are SGHTS and YDEGEE. Trimming shortened V by 5 bases and J by 4 bases, and 12 bases separated the two germline ends.